This T cell receptor (beta chain) was captured by sequencing in a study of blood T cells in healthy people across ages. As regards this clonotype: What it binds is not known.

Next came a second PCR, run for about 6 to 12 cycles, which used a sample-barcoded 5' primer along with a J-beta primer mix. Through a template-switch adaptor with 12 random nucleotides, each cDNA molecule received a tag. TCRdb independently ran MiXCR on the 5' RACE reads; one entry per CDR3 protein. The top ten clones hold more than 35% of a sample with around 690,000 distinct CDR3 sequences, 58% of them seen once. The V end lost 3 bases, the J end lost 4 bases, and 16 bases lay between the germline ends. The CDR3 contains 15 residues. The germline V gene encodes CDR1 SGHRS and CDR2 YFSETQ. Study-wide findings and caveats: Per million T cells, TCR beta diversity dropped roughly linearly as age increased.

The sequence was obtained from a man aged 55 to 70 in good health. The specimen sequenced was blood. V is TRBV5-1 and J is TRBJ2-5, with D possibly matching TRBD2 (5 bases). CDR3 loop: CASSSARGRGETQYF. In DNA form, the CDR3 reads TGCGCCAGCAGCTCCGCCAGAGGTCGGGGAGAGACCCAGTACTTC.